The 11 T cell receptor beta chains presented below share a single source sample, sequenced in a study of T cell responses to AZD1222 COVID-19 vaccine. The repertoire was sequenced with immunoSEQ multiplex PCR; TCRdb's copy has only in-frame clones and lacks some. The profile shows roughly 100,000 clones, 90% to 95% of them singletons. This specimen consisted of peripheral blood, obtained on day 0 of AZD1222 vaccination. The receptors were sampled from an adult in good health.

V and J are TRBV5-6 and TRBJ2-1; 12 nucleotides line up with TRBD1. The length of the CDR3 is 17 residues. Germline loops: CDR1 SGHDT, CDR2 YYEEEE. V was clipped by 5 bases and J by 2 bases; unmatched bases: 8. DNA for the CDR3: TGTGCCAGCAGTCTAAAGGGACAGGGGGCCCCCTACAATGAGCAGTTCTTC. Protein sequence: CASSLKGQGAPYNEQFF.

The J gene is TRBJ2-2, the V gene TRBV9; TRBD2 aligns across 11 bases. V was pared by 3 bases and J by 6 bases, with 19 bases of the junction left unmatched. CDR3 length equals 20 residues. Looked up from germline, CDR1 is SGDLS and CDR2 is YYNGEE. In DNA form, the CDR3 reads TGTGCCAGCAGCGCGACGGACCTCACTAGCGGGAGATGGAATGCCGGGGAGCTGTTTTTT. Its protein is CASSATDLTSGRWNAGELFF.

In nucleotides, the CDR3 is TGTGCCAGTGCAGGGAGGACTGAAGCTTTCTTT. The encoded protein is CASAGRTEAFF. V gene TRBV19 combines with J gene TRBJ1-1; D is perhaps TRBD1 (5 bases). The CDR3 loop spans 11 amino acids. In germline, CDR1 is LNHDA, CDR2 SQIVND (reference sequence). V lost 8 bases and J lost 5, with 9 bases in between.

The rearrangement links TRBV9 to TRBJ2-3; D not certain. The length of the CDR3 is 12 residues. From germline, CDR1 is SGDLS and CDR2 YYNGEE. V lost 0 bases to trimming and J lost 6 bases, with 5 bases between them. The CDR3 nucleotides are TGTGCCAGCAGCGTAGTTGGGGATACGCAGTATTTT. Its translation is CASSVVGDTQYF. Full variable domain (missing parts from reference TRBV9 and TRBJ2-3): DSGVTQTPKHLITATGQRVTLRCSPRSGDLSVYWYQQSLDQGLQFLIQYYNGEERAKGNILERFSAQQFPDLHSELNLSSLELGDSALYFCASSVVGDTQYFGPGTRLTVL.

The chain recombines TRBV6-5 with TRBJ1-2, with a tentative D call TRBD1 (6 bases). CDR3 length: 15 residues. Germline assignment: CDR1 MNHEY and CDR2 SVGAGI. Trimming took 2 bases from V and 0 from J, leaving 10 bases between them. CDR3 DNA: TGTGCCAGCAGTTACGGGCAGGGGACTAACTATGGCTACACCTTC. Translating gives CASSYGQGTNYGYTF.

J is TRBJ2-7 and V is TRBV3-1 (or the pseudogene TRBV3-2); D possibly corresponds to TRBD1 (6 bases). The CDR3 spans 15 residues. Germline CDR1 and CDR2: LGHDT and YNNKEL (reference sequence). V lost 0 bases to trimming and J lost 0 bases, with 9 bases between them. This CDR3 reads CASSQDRGGSYEQYF. The CDR3 bases are TGTGCCAGCAGCCAAGATAGAGGGGGCTCCTACGAGCAGTACTTC.

In this sample, this clone turned up once. This chain connects TRBV7-2 to TRBJ1-3; 8 bases map to TRBD1. CDR3 length equals 15 residues. The junction had 2 bases not matched to a gene; V was cut back by 1 base and J by 3 bases. Germline CDR1 is SGHTA and CDR2 is FQGNSA. CDR3 bases: TGTGCCAGCAGCTTAGTCAGGGGGCATGGAAACACCATATATTTT. Translating gives CASSLVRGHGNTIYF.

The chain combines TRBV5-1 with TRBJ2-2, with TRBD1 identical over 8 bases. This CDR3 contains 15 residues. The germline CDR1 and CDR2 sequences are SGHRS and YFSETQ. After removal of 1 base from V and 4 bases from J, the junction contained 3 bases not matched to a gene. The CDR3 region has the DNA TGCGCCAGCAGCTTGACAGGGGGAATCACCGGGGAGCTGTTTTTT. Protein product: CASSLTGGITGELFF.

The chain links TRBV28 to TRBJ2-7; the match to TRBD2 covers 12 bases. This CDR3 has 14 residues. In germline, CDR1 is MDHEN, CDR2 SYDVKM. Trimming at V came to 8 bases and at J to 6 bases, leaving 8 bases not matched to a gene. This CDR3 is CASYASGREGEQYF. The CDR3, as DNA: TGTGCCAGCTACGCTAGCGGGAGGGAGGGCGAGCAGTACTTC.

V is TRBV30 and J is TRBJ1-5, with D possibly being TRBD1 (5 bases). Trimming cost V 0 bases and J 7 bases, with 10 bases left between them. This CDR3 has 13 residues. The germline gives CDR1 GTSNPN, CDR2 SVGIG (reference sequence). The chain's CDR3 is CAWSVQGDQPQHF. CDR3 nucleotides: TGTGCCTGGAGTGTCCAGGGCGACCAGCCCCAGCATTTT.

This chain joins TRBV28 and TRBJ1-1; 7 bases map to TRBD1. Trimming cost V 3 bases and J 4 bases; bases outside gene matches: 5. The CDR3 spans 14 residues. Germline V CDR1 and CDR2: MDHEN, SYDVKM. In DNA, the CDR3 is TGTGCCAGCAGTTTGGTTCAGGGGGGCACTGAAGCTTTCTTT. It yields the protein CASSLVQGGTEAFF.